Listed below are T cell receptor beta chains from one sample, sequenced in a study of cytomegalovirus exposure and HLA in healthy donors. Libraries were prepared by immunoSEQ multiplex PCR; TCRdb keeps only in-frame clonotypes and omits some of them. In the table there are 150,000 to 200,000 clones, 70% to 90% of which are singletons. Sequencing was done on a sample of PBMCs. The receptors shown here come from a woman between 50 and 59 years old in good health and CMV-seronegative. Each CDR3 is given with its conserved first and last residue. A D gene is named only where the DNA matches it firmly. Clone size is not always given. Where it is, it says once, few, many or a class for expanded clones.

abundance	j_gene	v_gene	len	d_gene	CDR3nt	CDR3aa
NA	TRBJ2-2	TRBV6-5	15	NA	TGTGCCAGCAGTTTTGCGGGGTCTTACACCGGGGAGCTGTTTTTT	CASSFAGSYTGELFF
NA	TRBJ2-1	TRBV19	16	TRBD2	TGTGCCAGTAGTAGAGTTAGCGGGAGCTCCTACAATGAGCAGTTCTTC	CASSRVSGSSYNEQFF
NA	TRBJ2-7	TRBV19	15	TRBD1	TGTGCCAGTAGCGGCCGGACAGGGGGTATTTACGAGCAGTACTTC	CASSGRTGGIYEQYF
once	TRBJ2-5	TRBV6-6	14	TRBD2	TGTGCCAGCAGTAATAGCGGGAGCCAAGAGACCCAGTACTTC	CASSNSGSQETQYF
NA	TRBJ2-6	TRBV6-5	16	NA	TGTGCCAGCAGTTACTCGAAGTCGAGCGGGGCCAACGTCCTGACTTTC	CASSYSKSSGANVLTF
NA	TRBJ1-1	TRBV6-5	15	NA	TGTGCCAGCAGTTACTCGGCGGGGAAGAACACTGAAGCTTTCTTT	CASSYSAGKNTEAFF
NA	TRBJ2-5	TRBV7-2	16	NA	TGTGCCAGCAGCTTAGGTACTATGGGCAGGGATAAGACCCAGTACTTC	CASSLGTMGRDKTQYF
NA	TRBJ2-7	TRBV6-6	13	NA	TGTGCCAGCAGTCCCGGGGAACTCTACGAGCAGTACTTC	CASSPGELYEQYF
NA	TRBJ1-2	TRBV7-9	13	NA	TGTGCCAGCAGCTTATACCCCATGCGGGGCTACACCTTC	CASSLYPMRGYTF
NA	TRBJ1-3	TRBV5-1	16	NA	TGCGCCAGCAGCTTAAAGCCCAGCGACTCTGGAAACACCATATATTTT	CASSLKPSDSGNTIYF
NA	TRBJ2-3	TRBV9	16	TRBD2	TGTGCCAGCAGCAAAACAGCGGGGGGACACACAGATATGCAGTATTTT	CASSKTAGGHTDMQYF
many	TRBJ1-1	TRBV18	14	TRBD1	TGTGCCAGCTCACCACGGACAGGGGAAGGTAAAGCTTTCTTT	CASSPRTGEGKAFF
few	TRBJ2-2	TRBV28	13	NA	TGTGCCAGCAGTTTTAAGAGGGCCGGGGAGCTGTTTTTT	CASSFKRAGELFF
once	TRBJ2-7	TRBV19	14	TRBD1	TGTGCCAGTAAGGGGACAGGAAGAGTCTACGAGCAGTACTTC	CASKGTGRVYEQYF
NA	TRBJ2-3	TRBV13	15	NA	TGTGCCAGCAGCCGCATAGCGGATAGCACAGATACGCAGTATTTT	CASSRIADSTDTQYF
NA	TRBJ1-5	TRBV19	15	NA	TGTGCCAGTAGTACGTCAGGGCCTGTCGGTCAGCCCCAGCATTTT	CASSTSGPVGQPQHF
NA	TRBJ1-1	TRBV19	14	TRBD1	TGTGCCAGTTCGGACAGGAGCCTAAACGCTGAAGCTTTCTTT	CASSDRSLNAEAFF
NA	TRBJ2-3	TRBV28	15	TRBD1	TGTGCCAGCAGTCCCGGACAGGGGCGCACAGATACGCAGTATTTT	CASSPGQGRTDTQYF
NA	TRBJ2-3	TRBV30	13	NA	TGTGCCTGGAGTGGGTACAACACAGATACGCAGTATTTT	CAWSGYNTDTQYF
NA	TRBJ2-7	TRBV7-8	13	NA	TGTGCCAGCAGCACGCAGTTTTCCTACGAGCAGTACTTC	CASSTQFSYEQYF
few	TRBJ2-1	TRBV2	15	TRBD2	TGTGCCAGCAGTTCGCTGGGACTAGCGGGAAACGAGCAGTTCTTC	CASSSLGLAGNEQFF
NA	TRBJ2-5	TRBV2	14	NA	TGTGCCAGCCTAAGGGAACAGGTCCAAGAGACCCAGTACTTC	CASLREQVQETQYF
NA	TRBJ2-3	TRBV4-1	16	NA	TGCGCCAGCAGCCAAATGGGCGGGAAGAGCACAGATACGCAGTATTTT	CASSQMGGKSTDTQYF
medium-sized	TRBJ2-1	TRBV25-1	11	NA	TGTGCCAGCACCGCATCGTACGGGCAGTTCTTC	CASTASYGQFF
NA	TRBJ2-7	TRBV6-6	13	TRBD1	TGTGCCAGCAGTTTGACAGGGATCTACGAGCAGTACTTC	CASSLTGIYEQYF
NA	TRBJ2-7	TRBV19	14	NA	TGTGCCAGTAGCAACCTAGGGGGCTCCTACGAGCAGTACTTC	CASSNLGGSYEQYF
NA	TRBJ2-5	TRBV29-1	13	TRBD1	TGCAGCGCCATGACAGGGGCTGGAGAGACCCAGTACTTC	CSAMTGAGETQYF
once	TRBJ1-4	TRBV19	10	NA	TGTGTTCTTCTGCGAGGAAAACTGTTTTTT	CVLLRGKLFF
NA	TRBJ2-7	TRBV7-9	14	NA	TGTGCCAGCAGCTTAGCAAGCGCTTCCTACGAGCAGTACTTC	CASSLASASYEQYF
few	TRBJ1-1	TRBV7-9	13	NA	TGTGCCAGCAGCTTAACGGGAAGCACTGAAGCTTTCTTT	CASSLTGSTEAFF
few	TRBJ2-1	TRBV7-8	14	TRBD2	TGTGCCAGCAGCCGCGGACTAGCGTATCCTGAGCAGTTCTTC	CASSRGLAYPEQFF
few	TRBJ2-1	TRBV4-2	13	NA	TGTGCCAGCAGCCAAGCCGCCTACAATGAGCAGTTCTTC	CASSQAAYNEQFF